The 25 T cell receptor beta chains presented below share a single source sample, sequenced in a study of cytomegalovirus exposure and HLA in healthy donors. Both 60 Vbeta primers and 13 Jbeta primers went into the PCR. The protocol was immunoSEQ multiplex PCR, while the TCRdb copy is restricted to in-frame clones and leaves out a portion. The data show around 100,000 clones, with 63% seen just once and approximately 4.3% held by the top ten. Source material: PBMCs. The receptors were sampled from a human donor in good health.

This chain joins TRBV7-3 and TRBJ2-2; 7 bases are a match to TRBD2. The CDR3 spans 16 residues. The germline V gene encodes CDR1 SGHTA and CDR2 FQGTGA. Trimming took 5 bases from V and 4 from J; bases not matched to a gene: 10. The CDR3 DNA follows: TGTGCCAGCAGCCCGGCACTAGCGCGGGGCACCGGGGAGCTGTTTTTT. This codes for CASSPALARGTGELFF.

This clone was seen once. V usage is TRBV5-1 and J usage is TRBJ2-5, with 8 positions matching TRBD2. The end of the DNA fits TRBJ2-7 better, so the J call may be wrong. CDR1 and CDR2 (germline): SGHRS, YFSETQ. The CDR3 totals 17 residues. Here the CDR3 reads CASSLAPLLAGRYEQYF. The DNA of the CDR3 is TGCGCCAGCAGCTTGGCCCCCTTGTTAGCGGGAAGATACGAGCAGTACTTC.

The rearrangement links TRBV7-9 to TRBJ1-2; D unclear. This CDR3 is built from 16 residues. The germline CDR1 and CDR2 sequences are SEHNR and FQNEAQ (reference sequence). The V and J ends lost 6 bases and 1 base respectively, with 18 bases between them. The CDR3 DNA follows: TGTGCCAGCAGTCAAAGTGGGGAGGAGAGTAACTATGGCTACACCTTC. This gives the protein CASSQSGEESNYGYTF.

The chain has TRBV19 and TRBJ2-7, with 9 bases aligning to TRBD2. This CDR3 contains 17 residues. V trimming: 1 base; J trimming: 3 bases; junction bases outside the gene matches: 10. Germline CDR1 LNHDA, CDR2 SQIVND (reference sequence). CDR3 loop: CASSIGLIAGDNYEQYF. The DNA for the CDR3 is TGTGCCAGTAGTATAGGATTAATAGCGGGGGACAACTACGAGCAGTACTTC.

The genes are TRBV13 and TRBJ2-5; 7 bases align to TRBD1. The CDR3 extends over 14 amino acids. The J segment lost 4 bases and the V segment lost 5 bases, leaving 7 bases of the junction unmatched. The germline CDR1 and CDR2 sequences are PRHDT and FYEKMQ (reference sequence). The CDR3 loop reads CASSPRQGRETQYF. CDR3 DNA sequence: TGTGCCAGCAGCCCGCGACAGGGAAGAGAGACCCAGTACTTC.

CDR3 sequence (DNA): TGTGCCAGCAGTGAGGACAGACAGGGATTTGGGTCTGGGGCCAACGTCCTGACTTTC. Its translation is CASSEDRQGFGSGANVLTF. V usage is TRBV2 and J usage is TRBJ2-6; 7 bases fit TRBD1. Trimming cost V 3 bases and J 1 base; bases outside gene matches: 12. Germline-derived CDR1 and CDR2 are SNHLY and FYNNEI. This CDR3 has 19 residues.

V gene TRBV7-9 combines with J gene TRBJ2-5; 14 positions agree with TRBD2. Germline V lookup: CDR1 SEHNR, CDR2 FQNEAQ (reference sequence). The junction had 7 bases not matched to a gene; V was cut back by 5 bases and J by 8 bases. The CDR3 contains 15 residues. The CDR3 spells CASSLGTSGRATQYF. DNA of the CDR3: TGTGCCAGCAGCCTAGGGACTAGCGGGAGAGCTACCCAGTACTTC.

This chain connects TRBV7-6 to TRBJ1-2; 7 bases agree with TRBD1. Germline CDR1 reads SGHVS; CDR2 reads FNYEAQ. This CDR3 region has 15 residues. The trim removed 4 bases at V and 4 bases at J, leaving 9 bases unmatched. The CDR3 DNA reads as TGTGCCAGCAGCTCCTCCGACAGGGTTGGCTATGGCTACACCTTC. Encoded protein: CASSSSDRVGYGYTF.

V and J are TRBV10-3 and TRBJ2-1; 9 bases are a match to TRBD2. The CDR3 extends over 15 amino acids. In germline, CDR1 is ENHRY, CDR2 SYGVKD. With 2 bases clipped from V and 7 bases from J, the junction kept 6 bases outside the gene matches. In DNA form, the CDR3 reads TGTGCCATCAGTGAGAATAGCGGGAGAGTAAATGAGCAGTTCTTC. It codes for CAISENSGRVNEQFF.

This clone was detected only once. As DNA, the CDR3 is TGTGCCAGCAGCTTATTGCTGCAGGGGCTTACCGGGGAGCTGTTTTTT. This sequence encodes CASSLLLQGLTGELFF. The chain combines TRBV7-9 with TRBJ2-2; possibly TRBD1 for D (6 bases). Germline CDR1 is SEHNR and CDR2 is FQNEAQ (reference sequence). V lost 2 bases and J lost 5, with 15 bases in between. The CDR3 spans 16 residues. The full variable domain, with the rest looked up from reference TRBV7-9 and TRBJ2-2, is DTGVSQNPRHKITKRGQNVTFRCDPISEHNRLYWYRQTLGQGPEFLTYFQNEAQLEKSRLLSDRFSAERPKGSFSTLEIQRTEQGDSAMYLCASSLLLQGLTGELFFGEGSRLTVL.

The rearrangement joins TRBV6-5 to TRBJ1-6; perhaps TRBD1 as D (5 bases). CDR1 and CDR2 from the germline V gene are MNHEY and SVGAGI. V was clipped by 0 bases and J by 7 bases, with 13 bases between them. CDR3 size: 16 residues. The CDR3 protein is CASSYSSRQGNSPLHF. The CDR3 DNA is TGTGCCAGCAGTTACTCGAGTCGGCAGGGCAATTCACCCCTCCACTTT.

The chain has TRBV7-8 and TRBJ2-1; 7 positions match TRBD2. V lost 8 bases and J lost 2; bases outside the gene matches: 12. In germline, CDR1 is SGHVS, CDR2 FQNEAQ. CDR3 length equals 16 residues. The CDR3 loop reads CASSRAGLSTYNEQFF. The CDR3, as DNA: TGTGCCAGCTCCAGAGCGGGACTCTCGACCTACAATGAGCAGTTCTTC.

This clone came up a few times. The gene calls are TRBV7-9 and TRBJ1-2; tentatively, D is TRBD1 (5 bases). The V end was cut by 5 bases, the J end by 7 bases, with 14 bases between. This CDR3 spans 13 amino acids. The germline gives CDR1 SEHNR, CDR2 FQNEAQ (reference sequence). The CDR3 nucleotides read TGTGCCAGCAGCCAGGGCAGGACCCCTGGCTACACCTTC. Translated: CASSQGRTPGYTF. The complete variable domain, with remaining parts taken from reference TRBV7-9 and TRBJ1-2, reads DTGVSQNPRHKITKRGQNVTFRCDPISEHNRLYWYRQTLGQGPEFLTYFQNEAQLEKSRLLSDRFSAERPKGSFSTLEIQRTEQGDSAMYLCASSQGRTPGYTFGSGTRLTVV.

Written as DNA, the CDR3 is TGCGCCAGCAGATTAGGACTAGCGGGAACCTACGAGCAGTACTTC. Translation gives CASRLGLAGTYEQYF. The chain has TRBV5-1 and TRBJ2-7; 12 nucleotides line up with TRBD2. Looked up from germline, CDR1 is SGHRS and CDR2 is YFSETQ. V dropped 5 bases and J dropped 2; count of bases not matched to a gene: 5. The CDR3 is made up of 15 amino acids.

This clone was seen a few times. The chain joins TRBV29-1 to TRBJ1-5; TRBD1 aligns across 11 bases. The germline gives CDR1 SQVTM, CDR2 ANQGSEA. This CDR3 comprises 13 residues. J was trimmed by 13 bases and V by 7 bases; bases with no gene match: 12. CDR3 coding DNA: TGCAGCGGACGGACAGGGGGCGAAGGTGTACAGCATTTT. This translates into CSGRTGGEGVQHF.

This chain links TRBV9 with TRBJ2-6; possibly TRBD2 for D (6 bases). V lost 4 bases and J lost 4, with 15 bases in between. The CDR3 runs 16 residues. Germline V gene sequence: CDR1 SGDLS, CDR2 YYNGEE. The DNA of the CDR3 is TGTGCCAGCAGCTCTCCAGGGAGGACCGGGGCCAACGTCCTGACTTTC. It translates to CASSSPGRTGANVLTF.

The CDR3 loop is CASSLGLATSTDTQYF. The CDR3 DNA follows: TGTGCCAGCAGCCTGGGACTGGCAACTAGCACAGATACGCAGTATTTT. The chain couples TRBV14 to TRBJ2-3; possible D gene TRBD2, 6 bases. V dropped 4 bases and J dropped 0 bases, with 14 bases sitting between them. CDR1 SGHDN and CDR2 FVKESK come from the germline V gene. The CDR3 has 16 residues.

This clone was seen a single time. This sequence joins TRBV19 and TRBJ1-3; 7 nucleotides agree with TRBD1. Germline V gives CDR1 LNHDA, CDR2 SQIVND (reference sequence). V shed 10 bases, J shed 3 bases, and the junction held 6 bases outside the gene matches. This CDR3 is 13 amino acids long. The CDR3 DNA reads TGTGCCACGGCAGGGGGTGTTGGAAACACCATATATTTT. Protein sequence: CATAGGVGNTIYF.

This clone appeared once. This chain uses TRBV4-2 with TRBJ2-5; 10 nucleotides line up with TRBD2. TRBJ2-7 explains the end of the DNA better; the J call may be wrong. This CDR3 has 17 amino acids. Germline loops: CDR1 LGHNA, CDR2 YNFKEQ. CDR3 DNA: TGTGCCAGCAGCCAAGATGGGGTCCTAGCGGGAGCCTACGAGCAGTACTTC. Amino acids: CASSQDGVLAGAYEQYF.

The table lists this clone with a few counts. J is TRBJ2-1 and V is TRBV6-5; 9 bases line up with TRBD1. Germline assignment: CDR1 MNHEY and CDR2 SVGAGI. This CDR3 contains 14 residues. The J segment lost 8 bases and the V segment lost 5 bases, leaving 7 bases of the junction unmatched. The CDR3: CASSLGQGGDEQFF. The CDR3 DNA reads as TGTGCCAGCAGTCTGGGACAGGGCGGGGATGAGCAGTTCTTC.

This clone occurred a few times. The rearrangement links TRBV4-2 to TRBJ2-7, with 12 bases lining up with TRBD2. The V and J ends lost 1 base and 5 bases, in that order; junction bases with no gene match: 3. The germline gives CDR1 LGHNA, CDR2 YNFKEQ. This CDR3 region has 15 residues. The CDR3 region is CASSQGLAGEHEQYF. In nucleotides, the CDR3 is TGTGCCAGCAGCCAAGGACTAGCGGGAGAACACGAGCAGTACTTC.

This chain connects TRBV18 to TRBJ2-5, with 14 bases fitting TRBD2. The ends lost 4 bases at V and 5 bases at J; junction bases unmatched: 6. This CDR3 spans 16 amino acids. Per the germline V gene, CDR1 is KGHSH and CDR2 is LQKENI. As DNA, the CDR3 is TGTGCCAGCTCACTAGAGGGACTAGCGGGAGAGGAGACCCAGTACTTC. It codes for CASSLEGLAGEETQYF.

The CDR3 DNA reads as TGTGCCAGCAGCTCCTGGACAGGGGTTAGGGATGGCTACACCTTC. It is translated as CASSSWTGVRDGYTF. The genes are TRBV7-9 and TRBJ1-2, with 9 bases lining up with TRBD1. After removal of 4 bases from V and 6 bases from J, the junction contained 9 bases not matched to a gene. Germline V gives CDR1 SEHNR, CDR2 FQNEAQ (reference sequence). CDR3 length: 15 residues.

CDR3 protein: CASSADDSREQYF. The CDR3 DNA follows: TGTGCCAGCAGCGCGGACGACAGTCGCGAGCAGTACTTC. The rearrangement joins TRBV5-6 to TRBJ2-7; weak D call: TRBD1 (5 bases). Trimming stripped 4 bases from V and 6 bases from J, with 14 bases between. The CDR3 is 13 amino acids. The germline V gene has CDR1 SGHDT and CDR2 YYEEEE. Full variable domain (missing parts from reference TRBV5-6 and TRBJ2-7): DAGVTQSPTHLIKTRGQQVTLRCSPKSGHDTVSWYQQALGQGPQFIFQYYEEEERQRGNFPDRFSGHQFPNYSSELNVNALLLGDSALYLCASSADDSREQYFGPGTRLTVT.

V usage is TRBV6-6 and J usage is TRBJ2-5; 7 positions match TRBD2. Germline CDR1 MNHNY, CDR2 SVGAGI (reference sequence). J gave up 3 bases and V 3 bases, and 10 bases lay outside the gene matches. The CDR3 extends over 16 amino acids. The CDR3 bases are TGTGCCAGCAGTTATCTCCTAGGCGGGAGAGAAGAGACCCAGTACTTC. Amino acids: CASSYLLGGREETQYF.